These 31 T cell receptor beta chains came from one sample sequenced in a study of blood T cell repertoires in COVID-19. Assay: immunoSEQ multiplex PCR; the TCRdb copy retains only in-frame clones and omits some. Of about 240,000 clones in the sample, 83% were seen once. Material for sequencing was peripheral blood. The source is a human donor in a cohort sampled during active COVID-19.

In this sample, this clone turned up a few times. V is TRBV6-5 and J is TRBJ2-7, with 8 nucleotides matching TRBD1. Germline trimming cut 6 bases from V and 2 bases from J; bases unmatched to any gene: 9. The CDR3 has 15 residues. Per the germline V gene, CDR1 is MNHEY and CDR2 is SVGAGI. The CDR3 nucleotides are TGTGCCAGCAGAACGGGACAGGCGCCTCCCTACGAGCAGTACTTC. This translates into CASRTGQAPPYEQYF.

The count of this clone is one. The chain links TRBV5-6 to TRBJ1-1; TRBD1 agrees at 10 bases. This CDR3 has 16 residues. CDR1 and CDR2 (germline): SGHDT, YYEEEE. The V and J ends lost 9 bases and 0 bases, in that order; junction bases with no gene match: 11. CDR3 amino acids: CAITPGQGRMNTEAFF. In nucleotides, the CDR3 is TGTGCCATCACCCCGGGACAGGGGCGCATGAACACTGAAGCTTTCTTT.

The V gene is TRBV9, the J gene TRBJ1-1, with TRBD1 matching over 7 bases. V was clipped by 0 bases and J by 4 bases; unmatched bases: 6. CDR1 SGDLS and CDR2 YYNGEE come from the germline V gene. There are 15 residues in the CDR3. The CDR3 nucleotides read TGTGCCAGCAGCGTAGCCCAACAGGGGATCACTGAAGCTTTCTTT. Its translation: CASSVAQQGITEAFF. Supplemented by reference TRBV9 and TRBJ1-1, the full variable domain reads DSGVTQTPKHLITATGQRVTLRCSPRSGDLSVYWYQQSLDQGLQFLIQYYNGEERAKGNILERFSAQQFPDLHSELNLSSLELGDSALYFCASSVAQQGITEAFFGQGTRLTVV.

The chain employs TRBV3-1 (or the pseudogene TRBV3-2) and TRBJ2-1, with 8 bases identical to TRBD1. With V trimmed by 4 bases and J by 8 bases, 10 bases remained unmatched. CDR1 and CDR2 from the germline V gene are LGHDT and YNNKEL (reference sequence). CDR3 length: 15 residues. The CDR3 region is CASSPYRGDLDEQFF. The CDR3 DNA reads TGTGCCAGCAGCCCCTACAGGGGGGATTTGGATGAGCAGTTCTTC.

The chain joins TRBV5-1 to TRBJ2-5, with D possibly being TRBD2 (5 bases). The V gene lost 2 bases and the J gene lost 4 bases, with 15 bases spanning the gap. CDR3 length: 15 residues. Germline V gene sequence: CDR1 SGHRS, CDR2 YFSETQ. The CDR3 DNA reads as TGCGCCAGCAGCTTTTTAGCCAGCGGAGGAGAGACCCAGTACTTC. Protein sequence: CASSFLASGGETQYF.

CDR3 in amino acids: CASSQLYRGKNTEAFF. CDR3 nucleotides: TGTGCCAGCTCTCAATTGTACAGGGGAAAGAACACTGAAGCTTTCTTT. V and J are TRBV18 and TRBJ1-1; 7 nucleotides align to TRBD1. The CDR3 sequence is 16 residues long. CDR1 and CDR2 from the germline V gene are KGHSH and LQKENI. Trimming at V came to 6 bases and at J to 1 base, leaving 11 bases not matched to a gene.

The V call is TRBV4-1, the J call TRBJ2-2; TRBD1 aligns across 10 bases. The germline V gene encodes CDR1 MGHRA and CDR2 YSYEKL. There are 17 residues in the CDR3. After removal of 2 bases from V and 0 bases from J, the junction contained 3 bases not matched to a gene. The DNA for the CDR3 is TGCGCCAGCAGCCAACAAGGACAGGGGGCGAACACCGGGGAGCTGTTTTTT. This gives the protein CASSQQGQGANTGELFF.

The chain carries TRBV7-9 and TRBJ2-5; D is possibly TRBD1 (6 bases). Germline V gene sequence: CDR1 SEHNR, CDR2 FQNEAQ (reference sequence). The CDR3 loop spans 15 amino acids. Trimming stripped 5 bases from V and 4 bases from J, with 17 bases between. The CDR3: CASSREAGAAETQYF. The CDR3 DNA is TGTGCCAGCAGCCGAGAGGCAGGGGCCGCAGAGACCCAGTACTTC.

The CDR3 DNA sequence: TGTGCCAGCAGATCTTGGGCCAGGGGGGAGACAGATACGCAGTATTTT. As protein: CASRSWARGETDTQYF. The chain recombines TRBV25-1 with TRBJ2-3, with D possibly matching TRBD1 (7 bases). The V gene's germline CDR1 is MGHDK and CDR2 SYGVNS. With 6 bases removed from V and 3 bases from J, the gap between germline ends came to 19 bases. CDR3 size: 16 residues.

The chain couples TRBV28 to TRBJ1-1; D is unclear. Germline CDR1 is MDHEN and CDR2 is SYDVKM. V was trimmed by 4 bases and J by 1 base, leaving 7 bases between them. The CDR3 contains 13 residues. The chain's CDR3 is CASSSYGNTEAFF. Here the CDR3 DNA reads TGTGCCAGCAGTTCCTACGGGAACACTGAAGCTTTCTTT.

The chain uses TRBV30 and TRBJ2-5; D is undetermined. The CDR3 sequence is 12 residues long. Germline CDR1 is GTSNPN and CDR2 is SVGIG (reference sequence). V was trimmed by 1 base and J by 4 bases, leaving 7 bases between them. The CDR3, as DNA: TGTGCCTGGAGTGCACGGAGAGAGACCCAGTACTTC. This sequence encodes CAWSARRETQYF.

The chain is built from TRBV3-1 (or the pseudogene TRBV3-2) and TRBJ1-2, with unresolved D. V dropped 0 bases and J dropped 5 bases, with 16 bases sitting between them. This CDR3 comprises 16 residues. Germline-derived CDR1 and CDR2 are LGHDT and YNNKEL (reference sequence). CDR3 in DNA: TGTGCCAGCAGCCAAGAAAGCGTGAACCCTCGATATGGCTACACCTTC. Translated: CASSQESVNPRYGYTF.

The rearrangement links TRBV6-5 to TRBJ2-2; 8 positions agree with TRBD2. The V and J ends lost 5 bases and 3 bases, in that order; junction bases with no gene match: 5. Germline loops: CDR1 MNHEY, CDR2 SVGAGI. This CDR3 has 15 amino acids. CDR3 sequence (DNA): TGTGCCAGCAGTCCGGGAGGGAGTGACACCGGGGAGCTGTTTTTT. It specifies CASSPGGSDTGELFF.

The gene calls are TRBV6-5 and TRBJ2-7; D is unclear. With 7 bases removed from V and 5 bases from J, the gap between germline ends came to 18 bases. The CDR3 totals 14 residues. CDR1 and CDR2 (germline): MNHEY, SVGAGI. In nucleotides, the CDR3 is TGTGCCAGCACAAGAGGCAGTGAAGGCCACGAGCAGTACTTC. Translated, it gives CASTRGSEGHEQYF.

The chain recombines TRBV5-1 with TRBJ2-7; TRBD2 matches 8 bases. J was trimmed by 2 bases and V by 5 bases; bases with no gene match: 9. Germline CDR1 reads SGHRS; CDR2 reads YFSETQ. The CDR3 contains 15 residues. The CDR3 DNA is TGCGCCAGCAGACCAACTAGCGGAGCACCCTACGAGCAGTACTTC. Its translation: CASRPTSGAPYEQYF.

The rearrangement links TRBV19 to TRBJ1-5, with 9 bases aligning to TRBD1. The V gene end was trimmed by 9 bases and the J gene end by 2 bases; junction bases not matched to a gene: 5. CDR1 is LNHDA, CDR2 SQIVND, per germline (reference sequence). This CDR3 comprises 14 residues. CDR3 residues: CASVGQGGNQPQHF. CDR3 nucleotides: TGTGCCAGCGTGGGACAGGGTGGCAATCAGCCCCAGCATTTT. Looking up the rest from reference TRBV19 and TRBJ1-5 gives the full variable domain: DGGITQSPKYLFRKEGQNVTLSCEQNLNHDAMYWYRQDPGQGLRLIYYSQIVNDFQKGDIAEGYSVSREKKESFPLTVTSAQKNPTAFYLCASVGQGGNQPQHFGDGTRLSIL.

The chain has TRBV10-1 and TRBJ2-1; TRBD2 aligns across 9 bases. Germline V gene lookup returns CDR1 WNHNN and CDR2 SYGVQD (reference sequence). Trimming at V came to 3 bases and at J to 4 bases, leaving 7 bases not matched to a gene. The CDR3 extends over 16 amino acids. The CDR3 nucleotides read TGCGCCAGCAGTGATCGCTCGGCGGGGGGGTACAATGAGCAGTTCTTC. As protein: CASSDRSAGGYNEQFF.

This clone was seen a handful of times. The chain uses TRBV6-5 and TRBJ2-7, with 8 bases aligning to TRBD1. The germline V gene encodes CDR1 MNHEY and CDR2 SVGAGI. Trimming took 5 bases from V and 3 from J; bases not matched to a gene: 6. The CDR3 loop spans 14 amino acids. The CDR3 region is CASSPRTGNYEQYF. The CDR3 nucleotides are TGTGCCAGCAGTCCCCGGACAGGGAACTACGAGCAGTACTTC.

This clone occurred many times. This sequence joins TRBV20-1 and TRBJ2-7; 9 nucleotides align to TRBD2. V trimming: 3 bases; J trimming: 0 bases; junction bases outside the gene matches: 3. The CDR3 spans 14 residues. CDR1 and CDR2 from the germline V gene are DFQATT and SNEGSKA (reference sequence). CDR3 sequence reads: CSASASGTSYEQYF. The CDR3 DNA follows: TGCAGTGCTAGTGCTAGCGGGACCTCCTACGAGCAGTACTTC.

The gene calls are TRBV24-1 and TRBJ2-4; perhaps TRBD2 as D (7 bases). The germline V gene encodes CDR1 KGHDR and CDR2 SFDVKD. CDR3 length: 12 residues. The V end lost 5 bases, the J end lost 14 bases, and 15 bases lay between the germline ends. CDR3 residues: CATSASGGLKYF. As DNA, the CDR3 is TGTGCCACCAGTGCCTCCGGGGGGCTAAAGTACTTC.

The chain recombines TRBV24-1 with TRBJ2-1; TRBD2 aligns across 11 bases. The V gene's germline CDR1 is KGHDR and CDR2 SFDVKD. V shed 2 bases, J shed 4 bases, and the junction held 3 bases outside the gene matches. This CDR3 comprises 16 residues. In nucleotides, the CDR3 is TGTGCCACCAGTGATTCTGGACTAGCGGGTTACAATGAGCAGTTCTTC. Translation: CATSDSGLAGYNEQFF.

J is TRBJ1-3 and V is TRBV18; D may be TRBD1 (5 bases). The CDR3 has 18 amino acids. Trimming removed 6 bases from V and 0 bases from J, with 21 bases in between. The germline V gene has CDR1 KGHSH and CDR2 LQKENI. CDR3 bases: TGTGCCAGCTCCCCCCTACCGGCCGGGGGAGACTCTGGAAACACCATATATTTT. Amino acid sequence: CASSPLPAGGDSGNTIYF.

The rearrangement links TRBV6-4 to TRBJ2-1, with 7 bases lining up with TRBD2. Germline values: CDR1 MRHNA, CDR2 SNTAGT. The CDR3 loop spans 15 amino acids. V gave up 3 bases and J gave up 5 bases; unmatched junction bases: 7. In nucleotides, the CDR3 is TGTGCCAGCAGTGAGATAGGAGCGGGACACAATGAGCAGTTCTTC. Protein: CASSEIGAGHNEQFF.

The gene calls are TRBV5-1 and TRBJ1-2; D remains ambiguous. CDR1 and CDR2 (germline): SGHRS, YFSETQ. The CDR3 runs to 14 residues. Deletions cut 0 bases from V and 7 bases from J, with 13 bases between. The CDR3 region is CASSLEPLEGGYTF. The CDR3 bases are TGCGCCAGCAGCTTGGAACCGTTAGAGGGTGGCTACACCTTC.

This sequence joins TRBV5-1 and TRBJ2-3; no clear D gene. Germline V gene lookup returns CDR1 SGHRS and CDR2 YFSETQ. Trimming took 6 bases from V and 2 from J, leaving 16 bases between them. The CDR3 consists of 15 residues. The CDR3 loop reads CASTRVSPPTDTQYF. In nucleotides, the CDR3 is TGCGCCAGCACCCGGGTGAGCCCCCCCACAGATACGCAGTATTTT.

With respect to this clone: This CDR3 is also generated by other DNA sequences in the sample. Written as DNA, the CDR3 is TGTGCCAGCAGTTTTCAGGGGAGCTATGGCTACACCTTC. It codes for CASSFQGSYGYTF. The chain combines TRBV27 with TRBJ1-2, with D possibly matching TRBD1 (6 bases). The CDR3 has 13 amino acids. Germline values: CDR1 MNHEY, CDR2 SMNVEV (reference sequence). The V gene lost 3 bases and the J gene lost 4 bases, with 9 bases spanning the gap.

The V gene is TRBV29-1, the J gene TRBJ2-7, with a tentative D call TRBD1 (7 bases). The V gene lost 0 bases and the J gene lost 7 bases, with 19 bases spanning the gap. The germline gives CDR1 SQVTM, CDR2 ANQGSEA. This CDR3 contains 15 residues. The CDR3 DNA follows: TGCAGCGTTGAAGAACGACAGGGAGGACCCGTGGAGCAGTACTTC. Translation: CSVEERQGGPVEQYF.

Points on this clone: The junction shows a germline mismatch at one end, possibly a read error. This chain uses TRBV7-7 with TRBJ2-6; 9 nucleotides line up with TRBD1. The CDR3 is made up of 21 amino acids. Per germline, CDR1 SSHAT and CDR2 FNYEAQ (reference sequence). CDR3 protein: CASSKYATWDRASAGANVLTF. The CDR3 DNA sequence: TGTGCTAGCAGCAAGTACGCTACCTGGGACAGGGCAAGTGCTGGGGCCAACGTCCTGACTTTC.

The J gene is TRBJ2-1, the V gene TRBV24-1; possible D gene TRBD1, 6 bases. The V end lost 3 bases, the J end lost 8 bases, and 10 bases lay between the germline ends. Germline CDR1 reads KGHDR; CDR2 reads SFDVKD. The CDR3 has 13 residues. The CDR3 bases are TGTGCCACCAGTGATACAGGGCTCTATGAGCAGTTCTTC. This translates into CATSDTGLYEQFF.

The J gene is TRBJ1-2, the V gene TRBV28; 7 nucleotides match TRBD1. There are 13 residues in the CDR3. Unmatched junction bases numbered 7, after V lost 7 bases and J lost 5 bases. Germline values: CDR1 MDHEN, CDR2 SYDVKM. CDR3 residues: CASIGTERYGYTF. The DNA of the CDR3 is TGTGCCAGCATTGGGACAGAACGATATGGCTACACCTTC.

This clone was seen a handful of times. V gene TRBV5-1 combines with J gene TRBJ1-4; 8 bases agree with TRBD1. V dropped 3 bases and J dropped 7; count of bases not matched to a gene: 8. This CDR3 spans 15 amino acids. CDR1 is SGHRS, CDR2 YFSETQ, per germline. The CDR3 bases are TGCGCCAGCAGCTCCGGACAGGGCGACGGTGAAAAACTGTTTTTT. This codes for CASSSGQGDGEKLFF.